Below are 25 T cell receptor beta chains sequenced from a single sample in a study of cytomegalovirus exposure and HLA in healthy donors (TCRdb year 2017). Library creation used the immunoSEQ multiplex PCR assay. TCRdb provides this immuneACCESS table in a form limited to in-frame rearrangements. Some clones are lacking; in checked studies, under half of them reflect an unresolved V gene, and why the rest are absent is not known. The sample table records some 320,000 clones; roughly nine tenths of these occur just once. The ten largest clones capture roughly 1.2% of the sample. The specimen was PBMCs. The receptors come from a woman aged 25-40 years in good health and CMV-seropositive.

V gene TRBV9 combines with J gene TRBJ1-5; D remains unclear. The CDR3 loop spans 13 amino acids. Deletions cut 3 bases from V and 3 bases from J, with 7 bases between. CDR1 is SGDLS and CDR2 is YYNGEE in the germline V gene. The CDR3 sequence: CASSAVTNQPQHF. DNA for the CDR3: TGTGCCAGCAGCGCCGTTACCAATCAGCCCCAGCATTTT.

The rearrangement uses TRBV7-9 and TRBJ1-2; 7 positions agree with TRBD1. CDR3 length: 14 residues. CDR1 SEHNR and CDR2 FQNEAQ come from the germline V gene (reference sequence). The junction had 9 bases not matched to a gene; V was cut back by 5 bases and J by 6 bases. CDR3: CASSRDREGHGYTF. DNA for the CDR3: TGTGCCAGCAGCCGTGACAGGGAAGGACATGGCTACACCTTC.

The chain carries TRBV2 and TRBJ2-7, with D perhaps TRBD1 or TRBD2 (6 bases each). The CDR3 length is 15 residues. Between the trimmed V and J ends, which lost 3 bases and 3 bases, there was a span of 15 bases. The V gene's germline CDR1 is SNHLY and CDR2 FYNNEI. The CDR3: CASSDSGDGSYEQYF. The DNA for the CDR3 is TGTGCCAGCAGTGATTCAGGGGACGGGAGCTACGAGCAGTACTTC.

This clone was observed a handful of times. The chain has TRBV9 and TRBJ1-2, with TRBD1 as a possible D gene (5 bases). The germline V and J ends were trimmed by 4 bases and 1 base, with 8 bases remaining between them. Germline lookup yields CDR1 SGDLS and CDR2 YYNGEE. The CDR3 consists of 13 residues. The CDR3 DNA reads TGTGCCAGCAGCCCCGACAGTAACTATGGCTACACCTTC. Its translation is CASSPDSNYGYTF.

The rearrangement joins TRBV30 to TRBJ1-2; weak D call: TRBD1 (6 bases). Per germline, CDR1 GTSNPN and CDR2 SVGIG (reference sequence). Trimming left V 2 bases short and J 2 bases short, with 18 bases between. This CDR3 has 16 amino acids. CDR3 in amino acids: CAWSTLRGIGNYGYTF. The CDR3 DNA reads TGTGCCTGGAGTACCCTCAGGGGCATCGGGAACTATGGCTACACCTTC.

The V and J genes are TRBV7-9 and TRBJ2-2; TRBD2 matches at 7 bases. The length of the CDR3 is 16 residues. Germline V gene lookup returns CDR1 SEHNR and CDR2 FQNEAQ (reference sequence). Trimming took 1 base from V and 4 from J; bases not matched to a gene: 6. The CDR3 region has the DNA TGTGCCAGCAGCTTAGGGCGCGGGAGTGCCACCGGGGAGCTGTTTTTT. Its protein is CASSLGRGSATGELFF. Variable domain in full (rest from reference TRBV7-9 and TRBJ2-2): DTGVSQNPRHKITKRGQNVTFRCDPISEHNRLYWYRQTLGQGPEFLTYFQNEAQLEKSRLLSDRFSAERPKGSFSTLEIQRTEQGDSAMYLCASSLGRGSATGELFFGEGSRLTVL.

The chain is built from TRBV4-3 and TRBJ2-7, with a weak D call TRBD1 (5 bases). The V gene lost 2 bases and the J gene lost 5 bases, with 10 bases spanning the gap. This CDR3 has 13 residues. From germline, CDR1 is LGHNA and CDR2 YSLEER. Here the CDR3 DNA reads TGCGCCAGCAGCCAACAGGGATCCCACGAGCAGTACTTC. Translating it yields CASSQQGSHEQYF.

V usage is TRBV28 and J usage is TRBJ1-2; D is uncertain. Germline loops: CDR1 MDHEN, CDR2 SYDVKM. Trimming took off 5 bases at V and 6 bases at J, with 4 bases between the two ends. This CDR3 region has 10 residues. CDR3 in amino acids: CASSQNGYTF. For the CDR3, the DNA is TGTGCCAGCAGTCAGAATGGCTACACCTTC.

The chain has TRBV4-1 and TRBJ2-7, with D perhaps matching TRBD2 (5 bases). This CDR3 has 13 amino acids. V was cut by 1 base and J by 7 bases, with 11 bases left in between. The germline V gene encodes CDR1 MGHRA and CDR2 YSYEKL. This CDR3 is CASSQVEGREQYF. As DNA, the CDR3 is TGCGCCAGCAGCCAAGTTGAGGGAAGGGAGCAGTACTTC.

This chain connects TRBV4-1 to TRBJ2-1, with 9 bases lining up with TRBD2. V shed 4 bases and J 5 bases; nucleotides not matched to a gene: 15. The germline gives CDR1 MGHRA, CDR2 YSYEKL. The CDR3 consists of 18 residues. The chain's CDR3 is CASSLLGRREGPNNEQFF. As DNA, the CDR3 is TGCGCCAGCAGCCTCCTAGGCAGGCGGGAGGGCCCTAACAATGAGCAGTTCTTC.

The V call is TRBV19, the J call TRBJ2-3; 9 bases agree with TRBD1. J gave up 5 bases and V 6 bases, and 9 bases lay outside the gene matches. Per germline, CDR1 LNHDA and CDR2 SQIVND (reference sequence). CDR3 size: 15 residues. The CDR3 bases are TGTGCCAGTAGAGATGCCACAGGGGGCAAAGATACGCAGTATTTT. It yields the protein CASRDATGGKDTQYF.

The rearrangement joins TRBV10-3 to TRBJ2-3, with 8 nucleotides matching TRBD1. CDR1 and CDR2 from the germline V gene are ENHRY and SYGVKD. The CDR3 runs to 14 residues. The ends lost 10 bases at V and 5 bases at J; junction bases unmatched: 11. This CDR3 reads CATAGGGIQDTQYF. DNA for the CDR3: TGTGCCACCGCAGGGGGCGGGATACAAGATACGCAGTATTTT.

This chain uses TRBV2 with TRBJ2-7; TRBD2 matches 7 bases. CDR3 size: 15 residues. Germline loops: CDR1 SNHLY, CDR2 FYNNEI. Trimming cost V 3 bases and J 2 bases; bases outside gene matches: 7. CDR3 coding DNA: TGTGCCAGCAGTGAGGCTAGCGGAGATCCCTACGAGCAGTACTTC. It encodes CASSEASGDPYEQYF.

V and J are TRBV27 and TRBJ2-1, with D hard to call. The CDR3 loop spans 17 amino acids. Germline-derived CDR1 and CDR2 are MNHEY and SMNVEV (reference sequence). The V gene lost 1 base and the J gene lost 0 bases, with 13 bases spanning the gap. CDR3 residues: CASSLWTSASSYNEQFF. CDR3 coding DNA: TGTGCCAGCAGTTTATGGACGAGCGCGAGCTCCTACAATGAGCAGTTCTTC.

The CDR3 bases are TGCGCCAGCAGCTTCCTACCGGGACAGGGGGAAAAAAGCTCCTACAATGAGCAGTTCTTC. It codes for CASSFLPGQGEKSSYNEQFF. The chain couples TRBV5-1 to TRBJ2-1; 11 positions agree with TRBD1. Germline-derived CDR1 and CDR2 are SGHRS and YFSETQ. Trimming removed 2 bases from V and 0 bases from J; junction bases left unmatched: 13. The CDR3 runs to 20 residues.

The CDR3 reads CASSLAQGGIAGANVLTF. CDR3 coding DNA: TGCGCCAGCAGCTTGGCCCAAGGGGGAATCGCTGGGGCCAACGTCCTGACTTTC. The chain links TRBV5-1 to TRBJ2-6, with D possibly TRBD1 on 6 matching bases. Germline CDR1 SGHRS, CDR2 YFSETQ. Trimming left V 0 bases short and J 2 bases short, with 15 bases between. CDR3 length: 18 amino acids.

This chain uses TRBV27 with TRBJ2-7, with D tentatively TRBD1 (7 bases). The CDR3 totals 18 residues. The germline gives CDR1 MNHEY, CDR2 SMNVEV (reference sequence). V lost 0 bases to trimming and J lost 1 base, with 19 bases between them. The CDR3 is CASSLSSWGDRSSYEQYF. The CDR3 coding sequence is TGTGCCAGCAGTTTATCGAGTTGGGGGGACAGATCGTCCTACGAGCAGTACTTC.

This clone was counted ten times or more. This chain joins TRBV7-9 and TRBJ2-7, with D unclear. Germline assignment: CDR1 SEHNR and CDR2 FQNEAQ (reference sequence). This CDR3 has 11 amino acids. The V and J ends lost 5 bases and 0 bases respectively, with 2 bases between them. CDR3 nucleotides: TGTGCCAGCAGCGACTCCTACGAGCAGTACTTC. Translated: CASSDSYEQYF.

The rearrangement uses TRBV25-1 and TRBJ2-7; D might be TRBD2 (5 bases). The V gene's germline CDR1 is MGHDK and CDR2 SYGVNS. The CDR3 runs 15 residues. Trimming pared 5 bases from V and 5 bases from J, leaving 19 bases between. Here the CDR3 reads CASSPEEEGYDEQYF. In DNA, the CDR3 is TGTGCCAGCAGTCCAGAGGAAGAGGGATACGACGAGCAGTACTTC.

The chain couples TRBV29-1 to TRBJ2-7, with TRBD2 matching over 8 bases. Unmatched junction bases numbered 20, after V lost 1 base and J lost 6 bases. Looked up from germline, CDR1 is SQVTM and CDR2 is ANQGSEA. This CDR3 region has 18 residues. The CDR3 protein is CSVEGRSGKSERESEQYF. CDR3 bases: TGCAGCGTTGAAGGAAGGTCAGGGAAATCGGAGCGGGAGAGCGAGCAGTACTTC.

V usage is TRBV7-2 and J usage is TRBJ1-5, with D possibly matching TRBD1 (5 bases). V gave up 1 base and J gave up 3 bases, with 10 bases separating them. The CDR3 totals 15 residues. Germline V gene sequence: CDR1 SGHTA, CDR2 FQGNSA. As DNA, the CDR3 is TGTGCCAGCAGCTTAGGTTCAGGGTCCAATCAGCCCCAGCATTTT. The encoded protein is CASSLGSGSNQPQHF.

The chain has TRBV27 and TRBJ2-7; D remains ambiguous. The CDR3 runs 11 residues. Germline V gives CDR1 MNHEY, CDR2 SMNVEV (reference sequence). V lost 7 bases and J lost 4, with 8 bases in between. CDR3 sequence reads: CASKTSYEQYF. Here the CDR3 DNA reads TGTGCCAGCAAGACATCTTACGAGCAGTACTTC.

CDR3 sequence reads: CASSEVAYGNTIYF. Here the CDR3 DNA reads TGTGCCAGCAGTGAAGTTGCTTACGGAAACACCATATATTTT. The rearrangement links TRBV6-1 to TRBJ1-3; D is undetermined. The V gene lost 1 base and the J gene lost 4 bases, with 8 bases spanning the gap. Germline V gene lookup returns CDR1 MNHNS and CDR2 SASEGT. This CDR3 is built from 14 residues.

The chain employs TRBV18 and TRBJ2-7, with D tentatively TRBD1 (7 bases). V was shortened by 3 bases and J by 1 base, with 13 bases between the two germline ends. CDR1 KGHSH and CDR2 LQKENI come from the germline V gene. The CDR3 has 15 amino acids. CDR3 sequence reads: CASSPEGALSYEQYF. The DNA of the CDR3 is TGTGCCAGCTCACCGGAGGGGGCACTTTCCTACGAGCAGTACTTC.

The chain joins TRBV5-1 to TRBJ2-3, with D possibly called TRBD1 or TRBD2 (5 bases each). Trimming stripped 0 bases from V and 4 bases from J, with 6 bases between. The CDR3 extends over 13 amino acids. CDR1 and CDR2 from the germline V gene are SGHRS and YFSETQ. CDR3 DNA sequence: TGCGCCAGCAGCTTGGTGGGGGCAGATACGCAGTATTTT. Translating gives CASSLVGADTQYF.